These 20 T cell receptor beta chains originate from one sample sequenced in a study of T cell responses to AZD1222 COVID-19 vaccine. TCRdb's copy holds only in-frame clones and misses some; the assay was immunoSEQ multiplex PCR. The table lists roughly 75,000 clones, roughly 84% of them singletons. This specimen was peripheral blood, taken on day 0 of AZD1222 vaccination. These receptors all come from an adult in good health.

The chain is built from TRBV6-2 or TRBV6-3 and TRBJ1-4; D uncertain. This CDR3 contains 15 residues. Germline-derived CDR1 and CDR2 are MNHEY and SVGEGT. With 3 bases removed from V and 3 bases from J, the gap between germline ends came to 11 bases. CDR3 region: CASSYGTAANEKLFF. The DNA of the CDR3 is TGTGCCAGCAGTTATGGAACAGCAGCTAATGAAAAACTGTTTTTT.

The chain employs TRBV6-5 and TRBJ2-6, with 8 positions matching TRBD2. V was clipped by 6 bases and J by 6 bases; unmatched bases: 7. The CDR3 contains 15 residues. In germline, CDR1 is MNHEY, CDR2 SVGAGI. In DNA, the CDR3 is TGTGCCAGCAGGGCGGGAGGTTCAGAGGCCAACGTCCTGACTTTC. It encodes CASRAGGSEANVLTF.

The CDR3 protein is CASSAGIQETQYF. The CDR3 bases are TGTGCCAGCTCAGCCGGGATCCAAGAGACCCAGTACTTC. The gene calls are TRBV18 and TRBJ2-5; TRBD2 might be the D (5 bases). The CDR3 covers 13 residues. Trimming removed 5 bases from V and 1 base from J, with 8 bases in between. Germline V gene data show CDR1 as KGHSH and CDR2 as LQKENI.

The CDR3 sequence is CASSLNEQFF. The CDR3, as DNA: TGTGCCAGCAGCCTCAATGAGCAGTTCTTC. The chain joins TRBV11-2 to TRBJ2-1; D unclear. In germline, CDR1 is SGHAT, CDR2 FQNNGV. Deletions cut 5 bases from V and 6 bases from J, with 2 bases between. This CDR3 comprises 10 residues.

This chain uses TRBV6-1 with TRBJ1-2, with D hard to call. The germline V gene encodes CDR1 MNHNS and CDR2 SASEGT. The length of the CDR3 is 16 residues. V shed 2 bases and J shed 2 bases, with 15 bases lying between them. CDR3 in DNA: TGTGCCAGCAGTGAATACCGCCCTACAGTAAACTATGGCTACACCTTC. Translating gives CASSEYRPTVNYGYTF.

The chain recombines TRBV19 with TRBJ1-1, with D maybe TRBD1 (6 bases). This CDR3 has 15 amino acids. V lost 5 bases and J 0 bases, leaving 13 bases between the germline ends. The germline CDR1 and CDR2 sequences are LNHDA and SQIVND (reference sequence). CDR3 sequence: CASSPRDTLNTEAFF. CDR3 DNA: TGTGCCAGTAGTCCCCGGGACACCCTGAACACTGAAGCTTTCTTT.

This clone was recorded once. The chain joins TRBV7-3 to TRBJ2-2; 10 bases line up with TRBD2. V lost 5 bases, J lost 5 bases, and 5 bases stayed unmatched. The CDR3 is made up of 15 amino acids. The germline CDR1 and CDR2 sequences are SGHTA and FQGTGA. CDR3 in DNA: TGTGCCAGCAGCACCTCTAGCGGGGGTACCGGGGAGCTGTTTTTT. It codes for CASSTSSGGTGELFF. Based on the CDR3 plus reference TRBV7-3 and TRBJ2-2, the full variable domain is GAGVSQTPSNKVTEKGKYVELRCDPISGHTALYWYRQSLGQGPEFLIYFQGTGAADDSGLPNDRFFAVRPEGSVSTLKIQRTERGDSAVYLCASSTSSGGTGELFFGEGSRLTVL.

Regarding this clone: This same CDR3 is encoded by further DNA sequences in the sample. V and J are TRBV5-1 and TRBJ1-6; D perhaps matches TRBD1 (6 bases). The V and J ends lost 0 bases and 7 bases respectively, with 8 bases between them. The germline V gene has CDR1 SGHRS and CDR2 YFSETQ. CDR3 length: 14 residues. CDR3 amino acids: CASSLGQANSPLHF. Here the CDR3 DNA reads TGCGCCAGCAGCTTGGGACAGGCGAATTCACCCCTCCACTTT.

This chain joins TRBV4-2 and TRBJ1-1; possible D gene TRBD1, 5 bases. Trimming removed 4 bases from V and 8 bases from J, with 17 bases in between. The CDR3 has 14 amino acids. Looked up from germline, CDR1 is LGHNA and CDR2 is YNFKEQ. The CDR3 DNA is TGTGCCAGCAGCCTCTACGAGACAGAGAGAGAAGCTTTCTTT. It translates to CASSLYETEREAFF.

The chain employs TRBV27 and TRBJ2-3, with a weak D call TRBD1 (5 bases). The CDR3 covers 16 residues. The germline V gene has CDR1 MNHEY and CDR2 SMNVEV (reference sequence). Between the trimmed V and J ends, which lost 6 bases and 0 bases, there was a span of 16 bases. Here the CDR3 DNA reads TGTGCCAGCAGCCCTATATGGCAGGGTAGCACAGATACGCAGTATTTT. Residues: CASSPIWQGSTDTQYF.

The chain has TRBV18 and TRBJ2-5; D gene ambiguous. The CDR3 covers 12 residues. Trimming cost V 3 bases and J 4 bases, with 6 bases left between them. Germline V gene sequence: CDR1 KGHSH, CDR2 LQKENI. CDR3 nucleotide sequence: TGTGCCAGCTCACCGGCCGGAGAGACCCAGTACTTC. Its protein product is CASSPAGETQYF.

This clone has a single count. The V gene is TRBV3-1 (or the pseudogene TRBV3-2), the J gene TRBJ1-5; unclear D gene. The CDR3 loop spans 13 amino acids. Germline assignment: CDR1 LGHDT and CDR2 YNNKEL (reference sequence). Trimming removed 0 bases from V and 7 bases from J, with 7 bases in between. The CDR3 sequence is CASSQDRWQPQHF. CDR3 in DNA: TGTGCCAGCAGCCAAGATCGGTGGCAGCCCCAGCATTTT.

This clone has a handful of counts. V is TRBV5-6 and J is TRBJ2-1, with D unresolved. Germline CDR1 reads SGHDT; CDR2 reads YYEEEE. V shed 3 bases and J shed 6 bases, with 7 bases lying between them. This CDR3 is 12 amino acids long. In nucleotides, the CDR3 is TGTGCCAGCAGCTCTTGGATCAATGAGCAGTTCTTC. This encodes CASSSWINEQFF.

The J gene is TRBJ2-3, the V gene TRBV5-1, with D perhaps TRBD1 (6 bases). The CDR3 is 15 residues long. V was clipped by 2 bases and J by 0 bases, with 10 bases between them. Germline V CDR1 and CDR2: SGHRS, YFSETQ. CDR3 residues: CASSLGTLSTDTQYF. The CDR3 DNA reads TGCGCCAGCAGCTTAGGGACACTAAGCACAGATACGCAGTATTTT.

In this sample, this clone turned up a few times. The chain couples TRBV5-4 to TRBJ1-6, with D possibly matching TRBD1 (6 bases). Trimming cost V 5 bases and J 6 bases, with 15 bases left between them. CDR1 is SGHNT, CDR2 YYREEE, per germline (reference sequence). This CDR3 has 15 amino acids. CDR3 bases: TGTGCCAGCAGTTGGGCAGGGGCCGGTAATTCACCCCTCCACTTT. Its protein is CASSWAGAGNSPLHF.

The chain has TRBV29-1 and TRBJ1-2; TRBD1 might be the D (6 bases). The V end lost 0 bases, the J end lost 8 bases, and 10 bases lay between the germline ends. The CDR3 totals 12 residues. Germline V gene lookup returns CDR1 SQVTM and CDR2 ANQGSEA. The chain's CDR3 is CSVEEGAGGYTF. In DNA form, the CDR3 reads TGCAGCGTTGAAGAGGGGGCCGGGGGCTACACCTTC.

This clone was seen a few times. The V gene is TRBV7-9, the J gene TRBJ2-1; D call uncertain. Trimming pared 8 bases from V and 4 bases from J, leaving 12 bases between. The CDR3 totals 13 residues. Per germline, CDR1 SEHNR and CDR2 FQNEAQ (reference sequence). CDR3 sequence reads: CASVHDPYNEQFF. The DNA of the CDR3 is TGTGCCAGCGTTCACGACCCATACAATGAGCAGTTCTTC.

The genes are TRBV9 and TRBJ2-3; 8 nucleotides match TRBD2. The germline gives CDR1 SGDLS, CDR2 YYNGEE. The CDR3 spans 19 residues. The V and J ends lost 5 bases and 5 bases, in that order; junction bases with no gene match: 22. CDR3 region: CASSVLPGLDPYGGDTQYF. In nucleotides, the CDR3 is TGTGCCAGCAGTGTCCTCCCGGGACTAGACCCCTATGGTGGAGATACGCAGTATTTT.

The J gene is TRBJ1-1, the V gene TRBV18, with 10 bases matching TRBD1. The CDR3 has 16 amino acids. CDR1 is KGHSH, CDR2 LQKENI, per germline. Trimming at V came to 4 bases and at J to 4 bases, leaving 9 bases not matched to a gene. CDR3 amino acids: CASSRLPGTGATEAFF. The CDR3 DNA reads TGTGCCAGCTCACGGCTACCCGGGACAGGGGCCACTGAAGCTTTCTTT.

This rearrangement joins TRBV18 to TRBJ1-2, with D unresolved. Trimming removed 5 bases from V and 5 bases from J, with 9 bases in between. The V gene's germline CDR1 is KGHSH and CDR2 LQKENI. CDR3 length: 12 residues. The CDR3 DNA reads as TGTGCCAGCTCAAAGGTAGAATATGGCTACACCTTC. Translation: CASSKVEYGYTF.